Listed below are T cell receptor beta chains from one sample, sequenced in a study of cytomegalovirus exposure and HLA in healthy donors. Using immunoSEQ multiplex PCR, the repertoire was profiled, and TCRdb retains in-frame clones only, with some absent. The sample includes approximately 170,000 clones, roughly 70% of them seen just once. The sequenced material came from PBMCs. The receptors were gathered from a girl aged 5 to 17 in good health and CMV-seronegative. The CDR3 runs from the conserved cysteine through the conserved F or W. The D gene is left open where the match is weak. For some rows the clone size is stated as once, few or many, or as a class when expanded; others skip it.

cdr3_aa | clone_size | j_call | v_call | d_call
CASSAATGVGANVLTF | . | TRBJ2-6 | TRBV9 | TRBD1
CAPSPGAGETQYF | . | TRBJ2-5 | TRBV30 | .
CASSVRAGNQPQHF | . | TRBJ1-5 | TRBV6-5 | .
CASSQTQGPEAFF | . | TRBJ1-1 | TRBV4-1 | .
CASSHLSDGGETTDTQYF | . | TRBJ2-3 | TRBV4-2 | .
CASRTQGGTEAFF | . | TRBJ1-1 | TRBV27 | .
CASSLTPAAGHGEQYF | . | TRBJ2-7 | TRBV7-3 | .
CASSRSPRQGTEAFF | . | TRBJ1-1 | TRBV6-6 | TRBD1
CASSGTGGVQPQHF | few | TRBJ1-5 | TRBV6-1 | TRBD1
CASSLVPTGLTNEKLFF | few | TRBJ1-4 | TRBV5-1 | .
CASSPPTELNQPQHF | . | TRBJ1-5 | TRBV4-1 | .
CASSQMDRGNTEAFF | . | TRBJ1-1 | TRBV4-1 | TRBD1
CASSDRRLYQETQYF | . | TRBJ2-5 | TRBV2 | .
CASSLQDNEQFF | few | TRBJ2-1 | TRBV5-6 | .
CAASGDRTSSGNTIYF | . | TRBJ1-3 | TRBV10-3 | .
CASSLAPYLRDGYTF | . | TRBJ1-2 | TRBV5-6 | .
CASSIFTDEKLFF | . | TRBJ1-4 | TRBV19 | .
CASRDRGPYEQYF | . | TRBJ2-7 | TRBV6-1 | TRBD1
CASGLKPAETQYF | . | TRBJ2-5 | TRBV12-5 | .
CASGTVSTDTQYF | . | TRBJ2-3 | TRBV6-5 | .
CASSPAPGTRRTGELFF | once | TRBJ2-2 | TRBV11-2 | TRBD2
CASSSSTGRSNSPLHF | . | TRBJ1-6 | TRBV6-6 | TRBD1
CAITQPGGSEAFF | few | TRBJ1-1 | TRBV10-3 | TRBD1
CASSPQGADGDTQYF | . | TRBJ2-3 | TRBV5-1 | TRBD1
CASSGWGTHYNEQFF | few | TRBJ2-1 | TRBV9 | .
CASSIRVDTEAFF | . | TRBJ1-1 | TRBV7-2 | .
CASSLRGASSPLHF | . | TRBJ1-6 | TRBV5-6 | .
CASSPGLAGADTQYF | few | TRBJ2-3 | TRBV4-1 | TRBD2
CASSPVLSIANTGELFF | . | TRBJ2-2 | TRBV5-6 | .
CASSVRPGTSTYNEQFF | . | TRBJ2-1 | TRBV9 | .
CASSSGQNHSPLHF | . | TRBJ1-6 | TRBV6-5 | .
CASSLRPAPGVQPQHF | . | TRBJ1-5 | TRBV28 | .
CASSSGTGFSYGYTF | . | TRBJ1-2 | TRBV5-6 | TRBD1
CASSEGPRETQYF | . | TRBJ2-5 | TRBV2 | .
CASSQPTQGMNTEAFF | . | TRBJ1-1 | TRBV4-1 | TRBD1
CASSESHRLDGYEQYF | . | TRBJ2-7 | TRBV6-1 | .
CATSRDQGTGELFF | . | TRBJ2-2 | TRBV15 | .
CASSLAGQGIDGYTF | . | TRBJ1-2 | TRBV7-9 | TRBD1